The 21 T cell receptor beta chains below come from one sample, sequenced in a study of blood T cells in healthy people across ages. The second PCR ran about 6 to 12 cycles with a sample-barcoded 5' primer and J-beta primers. One entry per CDR3 protein, called by TCRdb with MiXCR from the 5' RACE reads. Here the sample spans about 830,000 distinct CDR3 sequences, 62% being singletons. Sequencing input: blood. Receptors originate from a man aged 30 to 45 in good health.

The chain is built from TRBV6-5 and TRBJ2-5; 11 nucleotides line up with TRBD2. Germline CDR1 reads MNHEY; CDR2 reads SVGAGI. Losses at the gene ends were 5 bases for V and 2 bases for J; bases not matched to a gene: 7. The CDR3 is 16 amino acids. The DNA of the CDR3 is TGTGCCAGCAGTCGCCGGACTAGCGGGTATCAAGAGACCCAGTACTTC. This translates into CASSRRTSGYQETQYF.

This chain joins TRBV7-9 and TRBJ2-1; D perhaps matches TRBD1 (5 bases). Germline CDR1 and CDR2: SEHNR and FQNEAQ (reference sequence). V was shortened by 5 bases and J by 7 bases, with 9 bases between the two germline ends. There are 12 residues in the CDR3. CDR3 in DNA: TGTGCCAGCAGCGGGGCCATTAATGAGCAGTTCTTC. The encoded protein is CASSGAINEQFF.

The chain recombines TRBV4-1 with TRBJ1-6; a weak D match, TRBD1 (6 bases). V lost 7 bases and J 7 bases, leaving 11 bases between the germline ends. The CDR3 spans 13 residues. Germline loops: CDR1 MGHRA, CDR2 YSYEKL. CDR3 in DNA: TGCGCCAGCATGGGCGGGGGCAATTCACCCCTCCACTTT. Translated, it gives CASMGGGNSPLHF.

This chain links TRBV9 with TRBJ2-3; 7 bases match TRBD2. Germline-derived CDR1 and CDR2 are SGDLS and YYNGEE. This CDR3 spans 18 amino acids. V lost 1 base, J lost 1 base, and 12 bases stayed unmatched. This CDR3 reads CASSVNVMGGFRTDTQYF. CDR3 nucleotide sequence: TGTGCCAGCAGCGTAAATGTTATGGGAGGGTTCCGCACAGATACGCAGTATTTT.

This chain links TRBV6-5 with TRBJ2-2; no definite D call. Germline lookup yields CDR1 MNHEY and CDR2 SVGAGI. V lost 3 bases and J lost 0, with 11 bases in between. The CDR3 runs 16 residues. CDR3 sequence (DNA): TGTGCCAGCAGTTATGGTGTTAAGGCGAACACCGGGGAGCTGTTTTTT. Protein product: CASSYGVKANTGELFF.

This chain joins TRBV6-6 and TRBJ2-3; tentatively, D is TRBD2 (6 bases). The CDR3 has 17 residues. The V end was cut by 4 bases, the J end by 3 bases, with 20 bases between. Germline V lookup: CDR1 MNHNY, CDR2 SVGAGI (reference sequence). CDR3 DNA sequence: TGTGCCAGCAGTTTCCTTACAGCGCGGGGTTCTACAGATACGCAGTATTTT. Its protein is CASSFLTARGSTDTQYF.

V gene TRBV7-2 combines with J gene TRBJ2-1, with 10 bases that match TRBD2. The CDR3 contains 16 residues. With V trimmed by 1 base and J by 8 bases, 8 bases remained unmatched. The germline V gene has CDR1 SGHTA and CDR2 FQGNSA. DNA of the CDR3: TGTACCAGCAGCTTAGTGGCCAGCGGGGGGGCGGATGAGCAGTTCTTC. Translated, it gives CTSSLVASGGADEQFF.

This sequence joins TRBV7-9 and TRBJ1-5; maybe TRBD1 (5 bases). Germline CDR1 is SEHNR and CDR2 is FQNEAQ (reference sequence). This CDR3 has 13 amino acids. Trimming took off 5 bases at V and 7 bases at J, with 12 bases between the two ends. The CDR3, as DNA: TGTGCCAGCAGCCTTGGGGGGTGGCAGCCCCAGCATTTT. It translates to CASSLGGWQPQHF.

For this clonotype: A junction boundary mismatches the germline segment, possibly from a read error. The chain is built from TRBV29-1 and TRBJ2-1; 8 nucleotides line up with TRBD2. This CDR3 is built from 14 residues. CDR1 is SQVTM, CDR2 ANQGSEA, per germline. The CDR3 loop reads CSVERGGGYSEQFF. The CDR3, as DNA: TGCAGCGTTGAACGGGGGGGCGGCTACAGTGAGCAGTTCTTC.

This clonotype was seen more than once but under ten times. J is TRBJ2-7 and V is TRBV20-1, with TRBD2 as a possible D gene (5 bases). V lost 0 bases, J lost 3 bases, and 27 bases lay in between. CDR3 length: 19 amino acids. Germline V gives CDR1 DFQATT, CDR2 SNEGSKA (reference sequence). The CDR3 region is CSARDLVGTRGLGFYEQYF. For the CDR3, the DNA is TGCAGTGCTAGAGATCTTGTGGGTACGCGCGGACTCGGATTCTACGAGCAGTACTTC.

V usage is TRBV20-1 and J usage is TRBJ2-3; D tentatively fits TRBD1 or TRBD2 (5 bases each). This CDR3 is 15 amino acids long. Germline loops: CDR1 DFQATT, CDR2 SNEGSKA (reference sequence). V dropped 6 bases and J dropped 1 base, with 17 bases sitting between them. CDR3: CSAASWGIRTDTQYF. The DNA for the CDR3 is TGCAGTGCGGCAAGTTGGGGGATACGCACAGATACGCAGTATTTT.

The chain joins TRBV6-6 to TRBJ2-5; 8 positions agree with TRBD2. Germline values: CDR1 MNHNY, CDR2 SVGAGI (reference sequence). This CDR3 contains 13 residues. Trimming took 2 bases from V and 7 from J; bases not matched to a gene: 3. Here the CDR3 DNA reads TGTGCCAGCAGTTACACCCGGGAGGGGACCCAGTACTTC. Protein sequence: CASSYTREGTQYF.

This sequence joins TRBV12-3 or TRBV12-4 and TRBJ1-6, with 8 nucleotides matching TRBD1. The ends lost 8 bases at V and 0 bases at J; junction bases unmatched: 18. This CDR3 has 20 residues. DNA of the CDR3: TGTGCCAGCCCCTTAGGAGACTGGGACAGGCCGATCTCCTATAATTCACCCCTCCACTTT. This encodes CASPLGDWDRPISYNSPLHF.

V usage is TRBV27 and J usage is TRBJ1-6; maybe TRBD1 (5 bases). The germline CDR1 and CDR2 sequences are MNHEY and SMNVEV (reference sequence). The CDR3 has 18 residues. Trimming shortened V by 3 bases and J by 2 bases, and 17 bases separated the two germline ends. CDR3 sequence reads: CASSFRGSAVPYNSPLHF. In DNA form, the CDR3 reads TGTGCCAGCAGTTTTAGGGGTTCCGCCGTCCCCTATAATTCACCCCTCCACTTT.

The rearrangement links TRBV4-3 to TRBJ2-7; tentatively, D is TRBD2 (6 bases). The CDR3 contains 14 residues. CDR1 is LGHNA, CDR2 YSLEER, per germline. The ends were cut back, 4 bases at V and 4 bases at J, with 14 bases in the middle. CDR3 residues: CASSPAGGRYEQYF. Written as DNA, the CDR3 is TGCGCCAGCAGCCCCGCCGGGGGTCGGTACGAGCAGTACTTC.

The table lists this clonotype with a few counts. The rearrangement links TRBV7-8 to TRBJ2-3; a weak D match, TRBD2 (6 bases). The germline V and J ends were trimmed by 5 bases and 1 base, with 16 bases remaining between them. Germline values: CDR1 SGHVS, CDR2 FQNEAQ. The CDR3 runs 16 residues. In DNA form, the CDR3 reads TGTGCCAGCAGCCCCATGAGACTAGTCGGCACAGATACGCAGTATTTT. This translates into CASSPMRLVGTDTQYF. Combining the CDR3 with reference TRBV7-8 and TRBJ2-3 gives the whole variable domain GAGVSQSPRYKVAKRGQDVALRCDPISGHVSLFWYQQALGQGPEFLTYFQNEAQLDKSGLPSDRFFAERPEGSVSTLKIQRTQQEDSAVYLCASSPMRLVGTDTQYFGPGTRLTVL.

This clonotype appeared a single time. The rearrangement links TRBV20-1 to TRBJ2-4, with D maybe TRBD2 (5 bases). V lost 5 bases and J lost 8, with 16 bases in between. The CDR3 totals 13 residues. Per germline, CDR1 DFQATT and CDR2 SNEGSKA (reference sequence). CDR3: CSARGGYPDIQYF. Here the CDR3 DNA reads TGCAGTGCTCGGGGTGGGTACCCGGACATTCAGTACTTC.

The genes are TRBV12-3 or TRBV12-4 and TRBJ2-3; D is ambiguous. The V end was cut by 6 bases, the J end by 1 base, with 14 bases between. This CDR3 comprises 15 residues. The CDR3 sequence is CASRNGVLGTDTQYF. Written as DNA, the CDR3 is TGTGCCAGCAGGAATGGGGTATTAGGCACAGATACGCAGTATTTT.

This chain joins TRBV4-1 and TRBJ2-1; possibly TRBD2 for D (6 bases). Germline V gene data show CDR1 as MGHRA and CDR2 as YSYEKL. The germline V and J ends were trimmed by 5 bases and 5 bases, with 13 bases remaining between them. CDR3 length: 14 residues. The CDR3 here is CASSSTGLNNEQFF. Here the CDR3 DNA reads TGCGCCAGCAGCTCCACCGGACTAAACAATGAGCAGTTCTTC.

The J gene is TRBJ2-7, the V gene TRBV3-1; the D is unclear. The CDR3 is 13 residues long. Germline assignment: CDR1 LGHDT and CDR2 YNNKEL (reference sequence). Trimming cost V 1 base and J 6 bases, with 10 bases left between them. The CDR3 spells CASSQGGQGEQYF. The CDR3 DNA reads as TGTGCCAGCAGCCAAGGCGGCCAAGGCGAGCAGTACTTC.

V is TRBV5-1 and J is TRBJ1-5, with TRBD1 identical over 7 bases. V trimming: 3 bases; J trimming: 1 base; junction bases outside the gene matches: 4. Germline V gene sequence: CDR1 SGHRS, CDR2 YFSETQ. This CDR3 spans 15 amino acids. CDR3 sequence reads: CASSWRDRSNQPQHF. CDR3 coding DNA: TGCGCCAGCAGCTGGAGGGACAGAAGCAATCAGCCCCAGCATTTT. Full variable domain (missing parts from reference TRBV5-1 and TRBJ1-5): KAGVTQTPRYLIKTRGQQVTLSCSPISGHRSVSWYQQTPGQGLQFLFEYFSETQRNKGNFPGRFSGRQFSNSRSEMNVSTLELGDSALYLCASSWRDRSNQPQHFGDGTRLSIL.